This T cell receptor beta chain was captured by sequencing in a study of HIV-infected patients and healthy controls. No cell fractionation was done, so the repertoire covers all unsorted peripheral blood T cells. Trimming took 0 bases from V and 0 from J, leaving 11 bases between them. CDR3 length: 16 residues. This clonotype was seen ten or more times. cDNA was made from about 510 ng RNA using alpha and beta constant primers. Alpha and beta chain libraries were made separately by chain-specific third strand synthesis with multiplexing indices. A 5' RACE adapter with a random hexamer and the SP2 primer site was joined to cDNA. TCRdb reprocessed the 5' RACE reads with MiXCR, giving one entry per CDR3 protein. The table shows about 7,400 distinct CDR3 sequences, with roughly 9.9% occurring only once.

The TCR was taken from an adult with HIV infection. The material sequenced was blood, taken before antiretroviral therapy. V and J are TRBV12-3 or TRBV12-4 and TRBJ1-2; D unclear. CDR3 sequence reads: CASSLAPTTSNYGYTF. The CDR3 bases are TGTGCCAGCAGTTTAGCGCCAACTACCTCTAACTATGGCTACACCTTC.